The 6 T cell receptor beta chains below all came from one sample that was sequenced in a study of T cell clonality in common variable immunodeficiency (dated by TCRdb to the mid-2010s). Library method: the immunoSEQ multiplex PCR assay. The table comes from immuneACCESS by way of TCRdb, which keeps in-frame sequences with V and J called. Part of the clones is missing from these tables; in studies checked, under half for an unresolved V gene and the rest for unknown reasons. The sample features around 47,000 clones, and none is a singleton. About 0.68% of the sample goes to the ten largest clones. Sequencing was done on a sample of peripheral blood mononuclear cells. The receptor source for this set is a person aged 18 to 70 in good health.

The sample holds many counts of this clone. The read halts 3 residues ahead of the CDR3 end, with the missing end drawn from the germline J gene. The chain employs TRBV24-1 and TRBJ2-3; a weak D match, TRBD2 (6 bases). The V end was cut by 0 bases, the J end by 2 bases, with 8 bases between. The CDR3 contains 15 residues. Germline CDR1 is KGHDR and CDR2 is SFDVKD. CDR3 DNA (partial): TGTGCCACCAGTGATTTGGGCGGGGACACAGATACG. Its translation: CATSDLGGDTDT. The whole CDR3 is CATSDLGGDTDTQYF.

In its sample, this clone was seen many times. The read finishes 3 residues shy of the CDR3 end, and the germline J gene is used to complete it. This chain uses TRBV7-6 with TRBJ1-4; the D is unclear. Per germline, CDR1 SGHVS and CDR2 FNYEAQ. The ends were cut back, 5 bases at V and 0 bases at J, with 10 bases in the middle. The CDR3 consists of 15 residues. CDR3 bases read: TGTGCCAGCAGCCAAATGGTAGCAACTAATGAAAAA. Amino acid sequence: CASSQMVATNEK. From start to end, the CDR3 is CASSQMVATNEKLFF.

This clone has a count of ten or more. The read gets to within 3 residues of the CDR3 end, and the germline J gene fills in the rest. The chain carries TRBV5-6 and TRBJ1-2, with 7 bases lining up with TRBD1. The germline CDR1 and CDR2 sequences are SGHDT and YYEEEE. V trimming: 3 bases; J trimming: 2 bases; junction bases outside the gene matches: 4. The CDR3 runs 14 residues. The part of the CDR3 DNA that was read is TGTGCCAGCAGCTCCCCCAGGGGGAACTATGGC. Translation: CASSSPRGNYG. The whole CDR3 reads CASSSPRGNYGYTF. Full variable domain (missing parts from reference TRBV5-6 and TRBJ1-2): DAGVTQSPTHLIKTRGQQVTLRCSPKSGHDTVSWYQQALGQGPQFIFQYYEEEERQRGNFPDRFSGHQFPNYSSELNVNALLLGDSALYLCASSSPRGNYGYTFGSGTRLTVV.

This clone occurred many times. The read ends 3 residues shy of where the CDR3 ends; the end is completed using the germline J gene. The chain joins TRBV20-1 to TRBJ2-7, with TRBD2 identical over 9 bases. Trimming removed 5 bases from V and 3 bases from J; junction bases left unmatched: 14. The CDR3 is 16 amino acids. In germline, CDR1 is DFQATT, CDR2 SNEGSKA (reference sequence). This CDR3 reads CSAASGTSSRLYEQYF. The part of the CDR3 DNA that was read is TGCAGTGCTGCTTCCGGGACTAGCAGCAGACTCTACGAG.

This clone was observed at least ten times. Read coverage stops 3 residues before the CDR3 terminus; the germline J gene supplies the remainder. Other DNA sequences within the sample encode an identical CDR3. This chain uses TRBV5-1 with TRBJ1-1, with D possibly TRBD1 on 6 matching bases. CDR1 and CDR2 from the germline V gene are SGHRS and YFSETQ. V was pared by 2 bases and J by 4 bases, with 9 bases between. This CDR3 has 13 residues. CDR3 DNA (partial): TGCGCCAGCAGCTTAGGGGGAGTCACTGAA. The encoded protein is CASSLGGVTE. The full CDR3 protein reads CASSLGGVTEAFF.

This clone was counted many times. The read ends 3 residues before the CDR3 terminus; that terminus is restored from the germline J gene. The chain links TRBV30 to TRBJ1-1; tentative D call: TRBD1 (5 bases). The V end was cut by 0 bases, the J end by 7 bases, with 9 bases between. The V gene's germline CDR1 is GTSNPN and CDR2 SVGIG (reference sequence). CDR3 length equals 12 residues. The CDR3 spells CAWSVGLDEAFF. CDR3 DNA (partial): TGTGCCTGGAGTGTGGGACTGGATGAA.